This passage covers 16 T cell receptor beta chains from one sample sequenced in a study of identifying expanded T cells in peripheral blood. Assay used: immunoSEQ multiplex PCR; TCRdb lists only in-frame clones, some missing. Among around 130,000 clones listed, approximately 86% were seen once. What was sequenced was blood. These receptor sequences come from a person aged 18 to 75 in good health.

This clone has a single count. The V call is TRBV29-1, the J call TRBJ1-2; no reliable D call. The CDR3 is made up of 13 amino acids. V was cut by 2 bases and J by 3 bases, with 10 bases left in between. Per the germline V gene, CDR1 is SQVTM and CDR2 is ANQGSEA. CDR3 protein: CSVELAAYYGYTF. CDR3 DNA: TGCAGCGTTGAACTGGCAGCCTACTATGGCTACACCTTC.

The chain links TRBV29-1 to TRBJ2-3, with 9 positions matching TRBD2. V shed 4 bases, J shed 5 bases, and the junction held 19 bases outside the gene matches. This CDR3 spans 18 amino acids. In germline, CDR1 is SQVTM, CDR2 ANQGSEA. The CDR3: CSVVASGTTAARLDTQYF. DNA for the CDR3: TGCAGCGTTGTGGCTAGCGGGACGACGGCGGCCCGCCTAGATACGCAGTATTTT.

The V gene is TRBV19, the J gene TRBJ1-6, with a tentative D call TRBD1 (5 bases). This CDR3 spans 15 amino acids. Germline V gene data show CDR1 as LNHDA and CDR2 as SQIVND (reference sequence). The V gene lost 3 bases and the J gene lost 5 bases, with 11 bases spanning the gap. CDR3 region: CASSMGRTNNSPLHF. CDR3 nucleotides: TGTGCCAGTAGTATGGGACGGACCAATAATTCACCCCTCCACTTT.

The gene calls are TRBV7-6 and TRBJ2-5; 9 bases match TRBD2. The germline V gene encodes CDR1 SGHVS and CDR2 FNYEAQ. The length of the CDR3 is 17 residues. Germline trimming cut 5 bases from V and 5 bases from J; bases unmatched to any gene: 15. In nucleotides, the CDR3 is TGTGCCAGCAGCCCCTCGGTCGGCGGGAGGGCCCCGGAGACCCAGTACTTC. Its protein product is CASSPSVGGRAPETQYF.

The genes are TRBV4-3 and TRBJ1-2; D is uncertain. The V end lost 0 bases, the J end lost 3 bases, and 14 bases lay between the germline ends. CDR1 and CDR2 (germline): LGHNA, YSLEER. The CDR3 contains 16 residues. The CDR3 reads CASSQDRSRSYYGYTF. The CDR3 nucleotides read TGCGCCAGCAGCCAAGATCGGAGTCGGAGTTACTATGGCTACACCTTC.

J is TRBJ1-5 and V is TRBV6-5; 11 nucleotides line up with TRBD1. The CDR3 spans 15 residues. The trim removed 1 base at V and 5 bases at J, leaving 1 base unmatched. CDR1 and CDR2 (germline): MNHEY, SVGAGI. CDR3 sequence reads: CASSYLGQGDQPQHF. DNA for the CDR3: TGTGCCAGCAGTTACTTGGGACAGGGGGATCAGCCCCAGCATTTT.

This chain uses TRBV30 with TRBJ1-3; perhaps TRBD1 as D (6 bases). This CDR3 region has 15 residues. Germline V CDR1 and CDR2: GTSNPN, SVGIG (reference sequence). V lost 1 base and J lost 0, with 10 bases in between. The CDR3 protein is CAWSEDRSSGNTIYF. As DNA, the CDR3 is TGTGCCTGGAGTGAAGACAGGAGCTCTGGAAACACCATATATTTT. Variable domain in full (rest from reference TRBV30 and TRBJ1-3): SQTIHQWPATLVQPVGSPLSLECTVEGTSNPNLYWYRQAAGRGLQLLFYSVGIGQISSEVPQNLSASRPQDRQFILSSKKLLLSDSGFYLCAWSEDRSSGNTIYFGEGSWLTVV.

The V and J genes are TRBV19 and TRBJ2-7; D perhaps matches TRBD1 (5 bases). The CDR3 runs 14 residues. V lost 5 bases and J lost 5, with 16 bases in between. Germline CDR1 and CDR2: LNHDA and SQIVND (reference sequence). The CDR3 sequence: CASSLGRAGHEQYF. CDR3 bases: TGTGCCAGTAGTTTGGGCAGGGCCGGCCACGAGCAGTACTTC.

The chain has TRBV6-5 and TRBJ1-2; 7 bases agree with TRBD1. V dropped 4 bases and J dropped 4; count of bases not matched to a gene: 12. The CDR3 is 16 residues long. Per germline, CDR1 MNHEY and CDR2 SVGAGI. The CDR3 DNA is TGTGCCAGCAGTTCCATCAGGGGGTTAAATGTCTATGGCTACACCTTC. Translation gives CASSSIRGLNVYGYTF.

This clone was observed a single time. The chain couples TRBV11-1 to TRBJ2-5; D gene unclear. CDR3 size: 14 residues. Between the trimmed V and J ends, which lost 1 base and 3 bases, there was a span of 9 bases. The germline gives CDR1 SGHAT, CDR2 FQDESV (reference sequence). The CDR3 DNA is TGTGCCAGCAGCTTAGTCCTGGTCGAAGAGACCCAGTACTTC. Translation: CASSLVLVEETQYF.

The CDR3 reads CASSAEGTVYNEQFF. The CDR3, as DNA: TGTGCCAGCAGCGCGGAGGGGACGGTTTACAATGAGCAGTTCTTC. The V call is TRBV28, the J call TRBJ2-1; D is possibly TRBD2 (6 bases). Looked up from germline, CDR1 is MDHEN and CDR2 is SYDVKM. V was clipped by 6 bases and J by 4 bases, with 16 bases between them. The CDR3 runs to 15 residues.

This chain uses TRBV5-1 with TRBJ1-1, with a tentative D call TRBD1 (5 bases). The V end lost 0 bases, the J end lost 0 bases, and 27 bases lay between the germline ends. CDR3 length equals 21 residues. Germline-derived CDR1 and CDR2 are SGHRS and YFSETQ. CDR3 in DNA: TGCGCCAGCAGCTTGGTCGAATATCCCAGAGAGTCAGGGAACATGAACACTGAAGCTTTCTTT. This encodes CASSLVEYPRESGNMNTEAFF.

The J gene is TRBJ1-1, the V gene TRBV15, with 9 bases lining up with TRBD1. Germline CDR1 is LNHNV and CDR2 is YYDKDF (reference sequence). The CDR3 contains 15 residues. V shed 1 base and J 5 bases; nucleotides not matched to a gene: 5. The CDR3 nucleotides read TGTGCCACCAGCAGAGCTGGGACAGGGACAACTGAAGCTTTCTTT. Its protein product is CATSRAGTGTTEAFF.

The chain uses TRBV7-9 and TRBJ2-7; 8 positions match TRBD1. This CDR3 comprises 15 residues. From germline, CDR1 is SEHNR and CDR2 FQNEAQ (reference sequence). J gave up 0 bases and V 5 bases, and 6 bases lay outside the gene matches. The CDR3 sequence: CASSPRTGNSYEQYF. CDR3 nucleotide sequence: TGTGCCAGCAGCCCCCGGACAGGGAACTCCTACGAGCAGTACTTC.

This chain links TRBV6-1 with TRBJ2-3; D unresolved. Trimming left V 3 bases short and J 5 bases short, with 12 bases between. The CDR3 spans 14 residues. CDR1 and CDR2 (germline): MNHNS, SASEGT. CDR3: CASSEAKLLDTQYF. The DNA for the CDR3 is TGTGCCAGCAGTGAGGCGAAACTTTTAGATACGCAGTATTTT.

The chain has TRBV7-9 and TRBJ1-1, with D perhaps matching TRBD1 (5 bases). Per germline, CDR1 SEHNR and CDR2 FQNEAQ (reference sequence). V was pared by 8 bases and J by 0 bases, with 19 bases between. CDR3 length: 16 amino acids. The DNA for the CDR3 is TGTGCCAGCGGGACGTTCCATGGGGAGATGAACACTGAAGCTTTCTTT. Protein: CASGTFHGEMNTEAFF.